This is a list of T cell receptor beta chains from one sample in a study of T cells in Graves' hyperthyroidism and ophthalmopathy. TCRdb recomputed calls from the multiplex PCR reads with MiXCR, one row per CDR3 protein. The sample holds about 350,000 distinct CDR3 sequences, roughly 15% seen once. Material for sequencing was blood. These TCRs come from a woman between 55 and 75 years old with Graves' ophthalmopathy. CDR3s include the opening cysteine and the closing phenylalanine or tryptophan. A D gene is named only where the DNA matches it firmly. A row's size may be missing; if present it is once, few, many or a size class.

size	V	J	D	CDR3	DNA
NA	TRBV20-1	TRBJ1-6	TRBD1	CSAREGASYNSPLHF	TGCAGTGCTAGGGAGGGGGCCTCCTATAATTCACCCCTCCACTTT
many	TRBV7-9	TRBJ2-1	TRBD2	CASTERAAGGAYNEQFF	TGTGCCAGCACCGAGAGGGCAGCGGGAGGTGCCTACAATGAGCAGTTCTTC
NA	TRBV24-1	TRBJ2-7	NA	CATSDDSYEQYF	TGTGCCACCAGTGACGACAGCTACGAGCAGTACTTC
many	TRBV7-2	TRBJ2-5	TRBD2	CASSLVFQLAGEETQYF	TGTGCCAGCAGCTTAGTGTTTCAACTAGCGGGAGAAGAGACCCAGTACTTC
many	TRBV7-9	TRBJ1-2	NA	CASSSTAGGPVNYGYTF	TGTGCCAGCAGCTCGACGGCAGGCGGTCCGGTTAACTATGGCTACACCTTC
few	TRBV7-9	TRBJ2-1	NA	CASSLWQRVASYNEQFF	TGTGCCAGCAGCTTATGGCAGCGCGTGGCCTCCTACAATGAGCAGTTCTTC
NA	TRBV12-5	TRBJ2-2	TRBD2	CASGLAGTSGITGELFF	TGTGCTAGTGGTTTGGCCGGGACTAGCGGCATCACCGGGGAGCTGTTTTTT
NA	TRBV6-2/TRBV6-3	TRBJ2-3	TRBD1	CASRSGGAGTDTQYF	TGTGCCAGCAGGTCAGGGGGCGCGGGGACAGATACGCAGTATTTT
many	TRBV20-1	TRBJ2-1	TRBD2	CSALGLAGGIGYNEQFF	TGCAGTGCCTTGGGACTAGCGGGAGGGATCGGCTACAATGAGCAGTTCTTC
many	TRBV2	TRBJ2-7	TRBD2	CASSDKRERDEQYF	TGTGCCAGCAGTGATAAGCGGGAAAGGGACGAGCAGTACTTC
NA	TRBV19	TRBJ2-3	TRBD2	CASKAGADTQYF	TGTGCCAGTAAAGCGGGAGCAGATACGCAGTATTTT
few	TRBV6-1	TRBJ2-4	NA	CASSYSPMLAKNIQYF	TGTGCCAGCAGTTATAGCCCCATGCTAGCCAAAAACATTCAGTACTTC
many	TRBV20-1	TRBJ2-1	TRBD2	CSPPVPGLVRDYNEQFF	TGCAGTCCCCCGGTCCCGGGACTAGTTCGGGACTACAATGAGCAGTTCTTC
many	TRBV28	TRBJ2-6	NA	CASSFASSGANVLTF	TGTGCCAGCAGTTTCGCCAGCTCTGGGGCCAACGTCCTGACTTTC
many	TRBV29-1	TRBJ2-7	NA	CSVVSNSYEQYF	TGCAGCGTGGTTAGTAACTCCTACGAGCAGTACTTC
NA	TRBV4-2	TRBJ2-5	NA	CASSQTGRETQYF	TGTGCCAGCAGCCAAACAGGGAGAGAGACCCAGTACTTC
many	TRBV2	TRBJ1-1	TRBD1	CASSGQGGTEAFF	TGTGCCAGCAGTGGACAGGGGGGCACTGAAGCTTTCTTT
NA	TRBV7-3	TRBJ1-4	TRBD1	CASSFGQGAREKLFF	TGTGCCAGCAGCTTCGGACAGGGGGCACGGGAAAAACTGTTTTTT
few	TRBV7-2	TRBJ2-4	NA	CASSRSREIQYF	TGTGCCAGCAGCCGGAGTCGGGAAATTCAGTACTTC
many	TRBV4-1	TRBJ2-3	TRBD2	CASSRLGLAGAADTQYF	TGCGCCAGCAGCCGACTGGGACTAGCGGGAGCAGCAGATACGCAGTATTTT
many	TRBV3-1	TRBJ2-1	NA	CASSQEVLRDNEQFF	TGTGCCAGCAGCCAAGAGGTGCTTCGGGACAATGAGCAGTTCTTC
few	TRBV20-1	TRBJ1-5	TRBD1	CSARFGQGELARGNQPQHF	TGCAGTGCTAGATTCGGACAGGGGGAATTAGCTCGGGGCAATCAGCCCCAGCATTTT
few	TRBV5-6	TRBJ1-1	NA	CASSYAGTMMPEAFF	TGTGCCAGCAGCTACGCCGGGACGATGATGCCTGAAGCTTTCTTT
many	TRBV2	TRBJ2-7	NA	CASSDRAILYEQYF	TGTGCCAGCAGTGATAGGGCCATCTTATACGAGCAGTACTTC
few	TRBV29-1	TRBJ1-6	TRBD1	CSVYPPAGQGKDNSPLHF	TGCAGCGTTTACCCTCCCGCTGGACAGGGAAAGGATAATTCACCCCTCCACTTT
many	TRBV28	TRBJ2-1	TRBD2	CASSLYLAGAGNEQFF	TGTGCCAGCAGTTTATATCTAGCGGGAGCTGGCAATGAGCAGTTCTTC
NA	TRBV12-3/TRBV12-4	TRBJ2-5	NA	CASRQPDGEETQYF	TGTGCCAGCAGGCAACCTGACGGCGAAGAGACCCAGTACTTC
NA	TRBV4-1	TRBJ2-1	NA	CASSPEVAVEQFF	TGCGCCAGCAGTCCCGAGGTAGCTGTTGAGCAGTTCTTC
many	TRBV12-3/TRBV12-4	TRBJ2-1	NA	CASRAGTDHEQFF	TGTGCCAGCAGGGCCGGGACGGACCATGAGCAGTTCTTC
many	TRBV7-2	TRBJ2-5	TRBD2	CASAPRWGGGETQYF	TGTGCCAGCGCCCCACGGTGGGGGGGGGGGGAGACCCAGTACTTC
NA	TRBV29-1	TRBJ1-2	NA	CSVSQDGYTF	TGCAGCGTTTCACAGGATGGCTACACCTTC
NA	TRBV7-2	TRBJ2-2	TRBD2	CASSPGTRTGELFF	TGTGCCAGCAGCCCCGGGACTAGGACCGGGGAGCTGTTTTTT
many	TRBV7-9	TRBJ2-5	NA	CASSIPDREETQYF	TGTGCCAGCAGCATACCGGACAGAGAAGAGACCCAGTACTTC
NA	TRBV14	TRBJ2-4	TRBD1	CASSPKGARDIQYF	TGTGCCAGCAGCCCAAAGGGGGCGCGGGACATTCAGTACTTC
many	TRBV12-3/TRBV12-4	TRBJ2-4	TRBD1	CASSPGTGTLAKNIQYF	TGTGCCAGCAGCCCCGGGACAGGGACCCTAGCCAAAAACATTCAGTACTTC
many	TRBV5-1	TRBJ1-5	NA	CASSVGLGQPQHF	TGCGCCAGCAGCGTAGGATTGGGTCAGCCCCAGCATTTT
NA	TRBV5-1	TRBJ2-7	NA	CASSSSVSSYEQYF	TGTGCCAGCAGCTCTAGCGTTAGCTCCTACGAGCAGTACTTC
NA	TRBV7-6	TRBJ2-1	NA	CASSQPLASRDNEQFF	TGTGCCAGCAGCCAACCCTTAGCCTCTAGGGACAATGAGCAGTTCTTC
NA	TRBV11-2	TRBJ2-2	NA	CASTPLLVNTGELFF	TGTGCCAGCACCCCACTTCTGGTGAACACCGGGGAGCTGTTTTTT
NA	TRBV6-1	TRBJ2-1	TRBD2	CASSNRGSGTSGFSYNEQFF	TGTGCCAGCAGCAACAGGGGCTCCGGGACTAGCGGTTTTTCCTACAATGAGCAGTTCTTC
many	TRBV6-1	TRBJ2-7	TRBD2	CASSSSGTAYEQYF	TGTGCCAGCAGTAGTAGCGGGACGGCCTACGAGCAGTACTTC
many	TRBV20-1	TRBJ2-7	NA	CSARGSRFYEQYF	TGCAGTGCTAGAGGAAGCCGCTTCTACGAGCAGTACTTC
many	TRBV6-1	TRBJ1-5	TRBD1	CASSLSLDRGGQPQHF	TGTGCCAGCAGTCTTTCACTGGACAGGGGAGGGCAGCCCCAGCATTTT
many	TRBV3-1	TRBJ1-4	NA	CASSQRRTLWGEKLFF	TGTGCCAGCAGCCAACGTAGGACGTTATGGGGTGAAAAACTGTTTTTT
few	TRBV13	TRBJ2-1	NA	CASSLEGGARKNNEQFF	TGTGCCAGCAGCTTAGAGGGCGGAGCGCGGAAAAACAATGAGCAGTTCTTC
many	TRBV5-1	TRBJ2-7	NA	CASSSRTRSGEQYF	TGCGCCAGCAGCTCAAGGACAAGAAGTGGCGAGCAGTACTTC
many	TRBV2	TRBJ2-6	NA	CASSDHSGANVLTF	TGTGCCAGCAGTGATCACTCTGGGGCCAACGTCCTGACTTTC
many	TRBV6-1	TRBJ2-1	TRBD2	CASRPVGTSGHNEQFF	TGTGCCAGCAGGCCGGTGGGGACTAGCGGTCACAATGAGCAGTTCTTC
many	TRBV20-1	TRBJ2-5	TRBD2	CSARPSGLQETQYF	TGCAGTGCTAGACCTAGCGGGTTACAAGAGACCCAGTACTTC
NA	TRBV7-2	TRBJ2-2	TRBD1	CAAGQTGGGTGELFF	TGTGCCGCAGGACAGACAGGGGGCGGCACCGGGGAGCTGTTTTTT
many	TRBV20-1	TRBJ2-2	NA	CSAMWTTNTGELFF	TGCAGTGCTATGTGGACCACAAACACCGGGGAGCTGTTTTTT
many	TRBV15	TRBJ2-7	NA	CATSRAAAGSYEQYF	TGTGCCACCAGCAGAGCAGCGGCGGGGTCCTACGAGCAGTACTTC
NA	TRBV10-2	TRBJ2-5	NA	CASIRGSGETQYF	TGCGCCAGCATCCGGGGATCAGGGGAGACCCAGTACTTC
many	TRBV20-1	TRBJ2-3	TRBD2	CSASSLAGTDTQYF	TGCAGTGCTAGTAGTCTAGCGGGCACAGATACGCAGTATTTT
many	TRBV20-1	TRBJ1-1	NA	CSARDLYRTNTEAFF	TGCAGTGCTAGAGATCTCTACCGGACTAACACTGAAGCTTTCTTT
many	TRBV18	TRBJ2-5	NA	CASSPTAGKSETQYF	TGTGCCAGCTCACCAACGGCAGGGAAATCTGAGACCCAGTACTTC
NA	TRBV20-1	TRBJ2-5	NA	CSAIPPLMRQYQETQHF	TGCAGTGCTATCCCCCCTCTTATGCGACAGTACCAAGAGACCCAGCACTTC
few	TRBV24-1	TRBJ1-1	NA	CATSDSPLGTANTEAFF	TGTGCCACCAGTGATTCTCCCTTAGGGACGGCGAACACTGAAGCTTTCTTT